The rows below give T cell receptor beta chains drawn from one sample of a study of T-cell reconstitution after alpha-beta-depleted transplantation in children. TCRdb recomputed calls from the PCR reads with MiXCR, one row per CDR3 protein. The sample records some 490,000 distinct CDR3 sequences, about 12% being singletons. Sequencing was performed on PBMCs from the stem cell graft donor, taken from the stem cell graft. The receptors shown here come from a human donor who donated a stem cell graft to a child with combined immunodeficiency. The CDR3 runs from the conserved cysteine through the conserved F or W. Each record gives: D gene, clone size, J gene, V gene, CDR3 protein, CDR3 DNA. A D gene is named only where the DNA matches it firmly. Part of the rows lack a size; the others show once, few, many or a class for expanded clones.

d_call: -; clone_size: -; j_call: TRBJ1-4; v_call: TRBV30; cdr3_aa: CAWRAGVPNEKLFF; cdr3_nt: TGTGCCTGGAGGGCAGGCGTACCTAATGAAAAACTGTTTTTT
d_call: TRBD2; clone_size: few; j_call: TRBJ2-7; v_call: TRBV20-1; cdr3_aa: CSAPPLGGPSGEQYF; cdr3_nt: TGCAGTGCTCCCCCCCTGGGAGGGCCCTCAGGCGAGCAGTACTTC
d_call: -; clone_size: -; j_call: TRBJ2-5; v_call: TRBV5-1; cdr3_aa: CASSPAQQQETQYF; cdr3_nt: TGCGCCAGCAGCCCGGCCCAACAACAAGAGACCCAGTACTTC
d_call: -; clone_size: few; j_call: TRBJ1-2; v_call: TRBV19; cdr3_aa: CASSMGIYGYTF; cdr3_nt: TGTGCCAGTAGTATGGGGATCTATGGCTACACCTTC
d_call: TRBD2; clone_size: many; j_call: TRBJ2-2; v_call: TRBV12-3/TRBV12-4; cdr3_aa: CASSFTSGRAGELFF; cdr3_nt: TGTGCCAGCAGTTTCACTAGCGGGAGGGCCGGGGAGCTGTTTTTT
d_call: -; clone_size: few; j_call: TRBJ2-7; v_call: TRBV10-3; cdr3_aa: CAISERQIGSSYEQYF; cdr3_nt: TGTGCCATCAGTGAGAGACAGATCGGCAGCTCCTACGAGCAGTACTTC
d_call: -; clone_size: -; j_call: TRBJ2-1; v_call: TRBV20-1; cdr3_aa: CSATPGGAGTGGNEQFF; cdr3_nt: TGCAGTGCCACCCCGGGGGGCGCGGGAACGGGGGGCAATGAGCAGTTCTTC
d_call: TRBD2; clone_size: few; j_call: TRBJ2-3; v_call: TRBV4-2; cdr3_aa: CASSQDPLAGGPGDTQYF; cdr3_nt: TGTGCCAGCAGCCAAGATCCCCTAGCGGGGGGGCCGGGGGATACGCAGTATTTT
d_call: -; clone_size: many; j_call: TRBJ2-1; v_call: TRBV12-3/TRBV12-4; cdr3_aa: CASSHTGEPFF; cdr3_nt: TGTGCCAGCAGTCATACGGGGGAACCGTTCTTC
d_call: TRBD1; clone_size: many; j_call: TRBJ2-7; v_call: TRBV12-3/TRBV12-4; cdr3_aa: CASSWTGNSDEQYF; cdr3_nt: TGTGCCAGCAGCTGGACAGGGAATTCCGACGAGCAGTACTTC
d_call: -; clone_size: few; j_call: TRBJ1-4; v_call: TRBV30; cdr3_aa: CAWNGGEKLFF; cdr3_nt: TGTGCCTGGAATGGGGGGGAAAAACTGTTTTTT
d_call: TRBD2; clone_size: -; j_call: TRBJ2-1; v_call: TRBV20-1; cdr3_aa: CSASSGGNEQFF; cdr3_nt: TGCAGTGCTAGTAGCGGGGGGAATGAGCAGTTCTTC
d_call: TRBD2; clone_size: many; j_call: TRBJ2-1; v_call: TRBV20-1; cdr3_aa: CSATLAGGLNEQFF; cdr3_nt: TGCAGTGCTACTCTAGCGGGGGGGCTCAATGAGCAGTTCTTC
d_call: -; clone_size: few; j_call: TRBJ2-1; v_call: TRBV19; cdr3_aa: CASSIFGNSYNEQFF; cdr3_nt: TGTGCCAGTAGTATCTTCGGAAACTCCTACAATGAGCAGTTCTTC
d_call: TRBD2; clone_size: few; j_call: TRBJ2-1; v_call: TRBV20-1; cdr3_aa: CSATRLAGGRAEQFF; cdr3_nt: TGCAGTGCTACCCGACTAGCGGGAGGGCGCGCTGAGCAGTTCTTC
d_call: -; clone_size: few; j_call: TRBJ2-1; v_call: TRBV29-1; cdr3_aa: CSVEVSADEQFF; cdr3_nt: TGCAGCGTTGAAGTGTCGGCGGATGAGCAGTTCTTC
d_call: TRBD1; clone_size: many; j_call: TRBJ1-4; v_call: TRBV28; cdr3_aa: CASSSPDREGKKLFF; cdr3_nt: TGTGCCAGCAGTTCCCCGGACAGGGAGGGAAAAAAACTGTTTTTT
d_call: -; clone_size: few; j_call: TRBJ2-3; v_call: TRBV24-1; cdr3_aa: CATSDWMTGDTQYF; cdr3_nt: TGTGCCACCAGTGATTGGATGACGGGGGATACGCAGTATTTT
d_call: -; clone_size: -; j_call: TRBJ2-3; v_call: TRBV4-1; cdr3_aa: CASSPRVASTDTQYF; cdr3_nt: TGCGCCAGCAGCCCCCGGGTAGCGAGCACAGATACGCAGTATTTT
d_call: -; clone_size: few; j_call: TRBJ2-3; v_call: TRBV7-6; cdr3_aa: CASTRQGGTDTQYF; cdr3_nt: TGTGCCAGCACCCGGCAGGGCGGCACAGATACGCAGTATTTT
d_call: -; clone_size: many; j_call: TRBJ2-7; v_call: TRBV28; cdr3_aa: CASGPKTARLEQYF; cdr3_nt: TGTGCCAGCGGGCCTAAGACAGCCCGACTAGAGCAGTACTTC
d_call: -; clone_size: -; j_call: TRBJ2-1; v_call: TRBV7-8; cdr3_aa: CASSTSGQSYNEQFF; cdr3_nt: TGTGCCAGCAGCACATCCGGACAGTCCTACAATGAGCAGTTCTTC
d_call: TRBD2; clone_size: -; j_call: TRBJ2-5; v_call: TRBV5-6; cdr3_aa: CASSRTSGGGTQYF; cdr3_nt: TGTGCCAGCAGCCGGACTAGCGGGGGCGGGACCCAGTACTTC
d_call: -; clone_size: many; j_call: TRBJ1-6; v_call: TRBV7-9; cdr3_aa: CASSLESVRSPLHF; cdr3_nt: TGTGCCAGCAGCTTAGAGTCTGTGAGGTCACCCCTCCACTTT
d_call: -; clone_size: -; j_call: TRBJ1-5; v_call: TRBV5-5; cdr3_aa: CASSLGLYSNQPQHF; cdr3_nt: TGTGCCAGCAGCTTAGGCCTTTATAGCAATCAGCCCCAGCATTTT
d_call: -; clone_size: few; j_call: TRBJ1-4; v_call: TRBV13; cdr3_aa: CASSPEPGHLNEKLFF; cdr3_nt: TGTGCCAGCAGCCCTGAGCCGGGACACCTTAATGAAAAACTGTTTTTT
d_call: -; clone_size: few; j_call: TRBJ2-7; v_call: TRBV9; cdr3_aa: CASSASTGEQYF; cdr3_nt: TGTGCCAGCAGCGCGTCGACCGGCGAGCAGTACTTC
d_call: TRBD2; clone_size: -; j_call: TRBJ2-7; v_call: TRBV6-1; cdr3_aa: CASSHTSGRVTYEQYF; cdr3_nt: TGTGCCAGCAGTCATACTAGCGGGAGGGTAACCTACGAGCAGTACTTC
d_call: -; clone_size: few; j_call: TRBJ2-7; v_call: TRBV12-3/TRBV12-4; cdr3_aa: CASRGTNSYEQYF; cdr3_nt: TGTGCCAGCCGGGGGACAAACTCCTACGAGCAGTACTTC
d_call: TRBD1; clone_size: few; j_call: TRBJ1-5; v_call: TRBV12-3/TRBV12-4; cdr3_aa: CASSGRDSYSNQPQHF; cdr3_nt: TGTGCCAGCAGTGGGCGGGACAGCTATAGCAATCAGCCCCAGCATTTT
d_call: TRBD2; clone_size: -; j_call: TRBJ2-2; v_call: TRBV12-3/TRBV12-4; cdr3_aa: CASSPGAGGLNTGELFF; cdr3_nt: TGTGCCAGCAGCCCAGGGGCGGGGGGTCTAAACACCGGGGAGCTGTTTTTT
d_call: -; clone_size: many; j_call: TRBJ2-5; v_call: TRBV20-1; cdr3_aa: CSASPPRGQETQYF; cdr3_nt: TGCAGTGCTAGCCCCCCGAGGGGTCAAGAGACCCAGTACTTC
d_call: -; clone_size: -; j_call: TRBJ2-1; v_call: TRBV7-9; cdr3_aa: CASSQDTTEQFF; cdr3_nt: TGTGCCAGCAGCCAAGACACCACCGAGCAGTTCTTC
d_call: -; clone_size: few; j_call: TRBJ2-3; v_call: TRBV7-2; cdr3_aa: CASSPRTVARDTQYF; cdr3_nt: TGTGCCAGCAGCCCACGGACAGTCGCCAGGGATACGCAGTATTTT